This TCR beta chain was sequenced during a study of cytomegalovirus exposure and HLA in healthy donors. Both 60 Vbeta primers and 13 Jbeta primers went into the PCR. Some clones are missing from TCRdb's copy, which holds only in-frame ones; the method was immunoSEQ multiplex PCR. This sample has more than 200,000 clones, with roughly 80% found just once. The V end was cut by 4 bases, the J end by 5 bases, with 17 bases between. Germline lookup yields CDR1 WSHSY and CDR2 SAAADI. The CDR3 loop spans 15 amino acids. The chain links TRBV10-2 to TRBJ2-5; perhaps TRBD2 as D (7 bases). The sequencing input was PBMCs. The clonotype was recovered from a man aged 35-49 years in good health and CMV-seropositive. CDR3: CASSVRGRGPETQYF. Written as DNA, the CDR3 is TGCGCCAGCAGTGTGAGGGGGAGGGGCCCCGAGACCCAGTACTTC.